Detailed here is one TCR beta chain. Its antigen is currently not known. Per-base qualities were not stored, and no clone one base away is much larger. The data derive from a study of PD-L1 blockade in urothelial cancer (dated by TCRdb to about 2017). Describing the broader study: All patients started therapy at some point between 2014 and 2016 and received atezolizumab 1,200 mg intravenously every 3 weeks. Twenty-five of 29 patients were males with bladder-origin urothelial cancer, and about 60% of the 29 reported a prior smoking history. Patients had an ECOG performance status of 0 or 1 and had received between 0 and 3 prior chemotherapy regimens. Blood samples were analyzed 3 weeks after the start of treatment (second dose) and 6 weeks after the start of treatment. A median of 141,255 T cells and 80,000 to 95,000 unique TCRs was obtained from blood samples, and a median clonality of roughly 0.082 was observed. An exploratory multi-omic analysis was conducted of the somatic, immune and clinical correlates of response to PD-L1 blockade with atezolizumab in urothelial cancer. Pretreatment tumor samples, along with matched peripheral blood collected serially before and after atezolizumab treatment, underwent TCR sequencing. Durable clinical benefit was defined as a progression-free survival longer than 6 months, and TCR features were additionally tested against progression-free survival and overall survival. In the same patients who had TCR sequencing, pretreatment tumors also underwent whole exome sequencing and RNA sequencing. Ten or so patients reached durable clinical benefit, while some 20 patients did not. Pretreatment blood TCR-seq was available for around 29 patients, at least one posttreatment blood collection was obtained for roughly 25 patients, and tumor TCR-seq was available for roughly 25 patients.

Each PCR received spiked-in synthetic TCR analog templates so that absolute template abundance could be estimated from read counts. The immunoSEQ assay was used to amplify TCRbeta CDR3 regions from genomic DNA with bias-controlled V and J gene primers. Sequencing of rearranged TCRbeta segments was performed at approximately 20X coverage. The authors' pipeline ran thus. Sequencing errors were corrected by clustering, and CDR3s were annotated against IMGT so that V, D and J genes could be assigned. Only productive TCRbeta rearrangements were used in downstream analyses, excluding out-of-frame or stop-codon sequences. To compute clonality, Shannon entropy was normalized by the log of the number of unique productive sequences and then subtracted from one. Fisher's exact test with Benjamini-Hochberg correction, at a threshold of adjusted p below 0.01, was used to find clones that differed between time points or between blood and tumor. In TCRdb, the immuneACCESS table is reduced to in-frame sequences with V and J assigned. These tables do not hold every clone; where another copy was compared, an unresolved V gene accounts for under half, and the others remain unexplained. Clone size and the V and J calls come from that table; the DNA yielded D and trimming. The sample table lists around 35,000 clones, roughly four fifths of them with a count of one. The top ten clonotypes cover more than 15% of the sample.

The paper as a whole reports these results and caveats: Because the sample size was small (n ≈ 27) and many exploratory analyses were performed, the results are intended to be hypothesis-generating. Patients with durable benefit showed greater expansion of tumor-associated TCR clones in peripheral blood 3 weeks after starting treatment (n ≈ 23, p = 0.022). Improved progression-free and overall survival was associated with having pretreatment peripheral blood TCR clonality below the median.

The cohort comprised around 30 patients with locally advanced or metastatic urothelial carcinoma treated at Memorial Sloan Kettering on a trial protocol. Peripheral blood mononuclear cells were collected pretreatment and during treatment, at between 1 and 8 total time points per patient. The Qiagen DNeasy Blood extraction kit was used to purify genomic DNA from total PBMCs and tumor samples. PBMCs were collected pretreatment and during treatment and were isolated and stored as previously described. The germline V gene sets CDR1 to SGDLS and CDR2 to YYNGEE. Relative to germline, V is missing 4 bases and J is missing 4 bases, with 6 bases of the junction outside any gene match. The CDR3 starts with the cysteine, ends with the phenylalanine, and has 15 residues. Only the CDR3 part of the read is kept: 45 bases, read in frame from the first base.

The receptor was derived from a man in his sixties with urothelial cancer. The rearranged chain carries TRBV9 and TRBJ2-5, with 11 bases aligning to TRBD2. This material consisted of PBMCs, taken around atezolizumab (anti-PD-L1) treatment. The CDR3 loop reads CASSFSGGAGETQYF. The nucleotide sequence reads TGTGCCAGCAGCTTTAGCGGGGGGGCAGGAGAGACCCAGTACTTC.